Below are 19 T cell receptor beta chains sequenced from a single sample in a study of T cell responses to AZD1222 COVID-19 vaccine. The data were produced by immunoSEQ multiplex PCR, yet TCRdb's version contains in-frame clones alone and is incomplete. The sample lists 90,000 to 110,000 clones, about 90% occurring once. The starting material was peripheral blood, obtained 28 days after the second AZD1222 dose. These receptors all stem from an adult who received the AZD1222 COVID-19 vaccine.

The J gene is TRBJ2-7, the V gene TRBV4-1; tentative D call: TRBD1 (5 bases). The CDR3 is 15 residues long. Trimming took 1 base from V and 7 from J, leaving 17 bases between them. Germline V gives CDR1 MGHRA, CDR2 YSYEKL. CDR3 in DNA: TGCGCCAGCAGCCAAGTTTTCCGGTTGGGGCGGGAGCAGTACTTC. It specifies CASSQVFRLGREQYF.

The CDR3 protein is CASRGGYEQYF. The CDR3 DNA reads as TGTGCCAGTAGGGGAGGCTACGAGCAGTACTTC. V is TRBV19 and J is TRBJ2-7; tentative D call: TRBD2 (6 bases). CDR1 is LNHDA, CDR2 SQIVND, per germline (reference sequence). The CDR3 consists of 11 residues. Trimming stripped 6 bases from V and 3 bases from J, with 6 bases between.

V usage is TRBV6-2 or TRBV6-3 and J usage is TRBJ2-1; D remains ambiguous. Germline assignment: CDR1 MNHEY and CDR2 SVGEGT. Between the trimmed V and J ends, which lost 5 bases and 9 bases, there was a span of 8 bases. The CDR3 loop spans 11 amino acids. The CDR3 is CASSHDREQFF. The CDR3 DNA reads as TGTGCCAGCAGTCACGACCGTGAGCAGTTCTTC.

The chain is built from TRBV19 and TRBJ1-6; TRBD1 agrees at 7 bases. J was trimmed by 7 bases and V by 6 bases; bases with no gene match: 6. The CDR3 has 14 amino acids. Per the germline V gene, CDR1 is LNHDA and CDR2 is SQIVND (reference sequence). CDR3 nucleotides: TGTGCCAGTAGCGACAGGGCACGGAATTCACCCCTCCACTTT. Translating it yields CASSDRARNSPLHF.

The CDR3 spells CASSLEGTYHTGELFF. The CDR3 DNA reads TGTGCCAGCAGCTTGGAAGGGACTTATCACACCGGGGAGCTGTTTTTT. This chain joins TRBV5-6 and TRBJ2-2; possibly TRBD2 for D (6 bases). V lost 0 bases, J lost 3 bases, and 12 bases lay in between. The germline CDR1 and CDR2 sequences are SGHDT and YYEEEE. CDR3 length: 16 residues.

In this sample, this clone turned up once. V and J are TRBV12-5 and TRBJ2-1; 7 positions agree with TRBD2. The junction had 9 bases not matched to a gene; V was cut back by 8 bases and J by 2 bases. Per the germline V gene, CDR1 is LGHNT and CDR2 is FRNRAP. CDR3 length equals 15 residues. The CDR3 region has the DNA TGTGCTAGTACTCTCGGGGGGAGTGCCTACAATGAGCAGTTCTTC. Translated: CASTLGGSAYNEQFF.

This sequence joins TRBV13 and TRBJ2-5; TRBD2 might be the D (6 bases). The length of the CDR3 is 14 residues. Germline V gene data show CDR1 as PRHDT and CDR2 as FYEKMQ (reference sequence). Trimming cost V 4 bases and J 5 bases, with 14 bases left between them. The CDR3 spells CASSSPGAGETQYF. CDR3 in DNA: TGTGCCAGCAGCTCGCCGGGAGCAGGGGAGACCCAGTACTTC.

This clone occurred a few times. For the CDR3, the DNA is TGTGCCAGCTCACCACCTAGCGGGGGGTTGAGCGAGCAGTACTTC. As protein: CASSPPSGGLSEQYF. The chain has TRBV18 and TRBJ2-7, with TRBD2 identical over 10 bases. Germline-derived CDR1 and CDR2 are KGHSH and LQKENI. The CDR3 runs 15 residues. V trimming: 0 bases; J trimming: 6 bases; junction bases outside the gene matches: 5.

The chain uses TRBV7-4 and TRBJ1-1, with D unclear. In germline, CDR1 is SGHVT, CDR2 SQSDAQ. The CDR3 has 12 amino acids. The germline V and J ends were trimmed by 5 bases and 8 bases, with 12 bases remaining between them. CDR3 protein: CASSPDGEEAFF. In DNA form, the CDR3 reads TGTGCCAGCAGCCCCGACGGGGAGGAAGCTTTCTTT.

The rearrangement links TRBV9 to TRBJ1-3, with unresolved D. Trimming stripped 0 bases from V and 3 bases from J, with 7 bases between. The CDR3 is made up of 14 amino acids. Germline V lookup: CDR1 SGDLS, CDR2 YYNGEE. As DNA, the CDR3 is TGTGCCAGCAGCGTAGGCAGGAGTGGAAACACCATATATTTT. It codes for CASSVGRSGNTIYF.

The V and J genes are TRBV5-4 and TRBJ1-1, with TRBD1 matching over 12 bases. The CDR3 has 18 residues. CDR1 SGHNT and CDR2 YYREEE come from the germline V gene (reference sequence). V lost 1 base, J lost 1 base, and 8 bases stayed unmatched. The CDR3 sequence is CASSLPGTGGHRNTEAFF. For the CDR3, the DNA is TGTGCCAGCAGCTTGCCCGGGACAGGGGGCCATCGGAACACTGAAGCTTTCTTT.

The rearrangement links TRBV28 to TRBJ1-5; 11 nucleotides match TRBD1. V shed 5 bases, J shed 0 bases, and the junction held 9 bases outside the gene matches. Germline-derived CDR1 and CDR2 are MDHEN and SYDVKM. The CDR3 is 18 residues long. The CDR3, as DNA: TGTGCCAGCAGTCCCGTTGGACAGGGGGCGAATAGCAATCAGCCCCAGCATTTT. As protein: CASSPVGQGANSNQPQHF.

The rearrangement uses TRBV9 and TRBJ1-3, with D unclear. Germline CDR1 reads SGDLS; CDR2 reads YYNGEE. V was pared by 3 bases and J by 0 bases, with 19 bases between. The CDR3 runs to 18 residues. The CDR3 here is CASSAHLDGLHSGNTIYF. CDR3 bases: TGTGCCAGCAGCGCGCATCTCGATGGGCTCCACTCTGGAAACACCATATATTTT.

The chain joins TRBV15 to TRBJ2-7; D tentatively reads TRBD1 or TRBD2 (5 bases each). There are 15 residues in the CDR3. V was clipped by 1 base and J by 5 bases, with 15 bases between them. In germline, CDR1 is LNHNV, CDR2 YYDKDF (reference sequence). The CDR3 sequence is CATSRAGRGGNEQYF. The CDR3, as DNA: TGTGCCACCAGCAGAGCGGGGCGAGGTGGCAACGAGCAGTACTTC.

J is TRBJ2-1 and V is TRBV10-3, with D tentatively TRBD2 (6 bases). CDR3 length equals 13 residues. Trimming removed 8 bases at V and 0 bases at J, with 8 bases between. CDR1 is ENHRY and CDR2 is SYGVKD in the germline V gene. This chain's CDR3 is CAIALASYNEQFF. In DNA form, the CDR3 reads TGTGCCATCGCACTAGCCTCCTACAATGAGCAGTTCTTC.

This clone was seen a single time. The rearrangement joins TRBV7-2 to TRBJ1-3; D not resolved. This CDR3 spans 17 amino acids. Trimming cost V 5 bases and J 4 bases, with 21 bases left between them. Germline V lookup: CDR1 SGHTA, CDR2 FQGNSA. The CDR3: CASSRNQASAWGNTIYF. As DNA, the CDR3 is TGTGCCAGCAGCCGTAACCAGGCGTCAGCGTGGGGAAACACCATATATTTT. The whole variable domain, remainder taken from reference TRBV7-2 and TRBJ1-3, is GAGVSQSPSNKVTEKGKDVELRCDPISGHTALYWYRQSLGQGLEFLIYFQGNSAPDKSGLPSDRFSAERTGGSVSTLTIQRTQQEDSAVYLCASSRNQASAWGNTIYFGEGSWLTVV.

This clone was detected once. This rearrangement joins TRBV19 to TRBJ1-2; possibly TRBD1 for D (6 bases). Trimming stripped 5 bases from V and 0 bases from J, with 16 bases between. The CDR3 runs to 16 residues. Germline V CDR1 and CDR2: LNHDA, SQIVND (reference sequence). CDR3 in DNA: TGTGCCAGTAGTGACGAAAGACAGGCTACTAACTATGGCTACACCTTC. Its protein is CASSDERQATNYGYTF. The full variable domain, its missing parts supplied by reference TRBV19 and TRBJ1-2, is DGGITQSPKYLFRKEGQNVTLSCEQNLNHDAMYWYRQDPGQGLRLIYYSQIVNDFQKGDIAEGYSVSREKKESFPLTVTSAQKNPTAFYLCASSDERQATNYGYTFGSGTRLTVV.

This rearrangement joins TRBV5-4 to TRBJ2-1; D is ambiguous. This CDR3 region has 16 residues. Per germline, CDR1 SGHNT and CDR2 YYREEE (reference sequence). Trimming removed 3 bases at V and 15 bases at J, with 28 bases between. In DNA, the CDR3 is TGTGCCAGCAGCTCCTCCCCTAAAAGACTCCAGTGGACGGGGTTCTTC. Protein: CASSSSPKRLQWTGFF.

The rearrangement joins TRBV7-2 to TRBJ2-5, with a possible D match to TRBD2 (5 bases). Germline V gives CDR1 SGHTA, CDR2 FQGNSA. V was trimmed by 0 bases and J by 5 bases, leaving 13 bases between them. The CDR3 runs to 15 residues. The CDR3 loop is CASSLAGAPTETQYF. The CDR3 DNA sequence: TGTGCCAGCAGCTTAGCGGGAGCCCCCACGGAGACCCAGTACTTC. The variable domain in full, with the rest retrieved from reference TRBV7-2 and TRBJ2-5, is GAGVSQSPSNKVTEKGKDVELRCDPISGHTALYWYRQSLGQGLEFLIYFQGNSAPDKSGLPSDRFSAERTGGSVSTLTIQRTQQEDSAVYLCASSLAGAPTETQYFGPGTRLLVL.